The clone carrying this T cell receptor (beta chain) was counted between two and nine times. An end of the junction does not agree with germline; a read error may underlie this. TCRdb's copy holds only in-frame clones and misses some; the assay was immunoSEQ multiplex PCR. The sample lists over 15,000 clones, roughly 73% seen once, with about 21% in the top ten. Per the germline V gene, CDR1 is MGHDK and CDR2 is SYGVNS. The length of the CDR3 is 11 residues. The data originate from a study of OX40 agonist ivuxolimab in advanced cancers. In the study overall: Of mixed ages from 23 to 79 and averaging about 56 years, the group was around 78% male.

The chain has TRBV25-1 and TRBJ2-7, with D perhaps matching TRBD1 (5 bases). The sequencing used CD4+ or CD8+ T cells sorted from blood, collected in a trial of the OX40 agonist ivuxolimab. This TCR derives from an adult with an advanced solid tumor such as melanoma, head and neck, liver or kidney cancer. In nucleotides, the CDR3 is TGTGCCAGCAGTGGGTTAAAGGGGTTCCTCTTC. This sequence encodes CASSGLKGFLF.